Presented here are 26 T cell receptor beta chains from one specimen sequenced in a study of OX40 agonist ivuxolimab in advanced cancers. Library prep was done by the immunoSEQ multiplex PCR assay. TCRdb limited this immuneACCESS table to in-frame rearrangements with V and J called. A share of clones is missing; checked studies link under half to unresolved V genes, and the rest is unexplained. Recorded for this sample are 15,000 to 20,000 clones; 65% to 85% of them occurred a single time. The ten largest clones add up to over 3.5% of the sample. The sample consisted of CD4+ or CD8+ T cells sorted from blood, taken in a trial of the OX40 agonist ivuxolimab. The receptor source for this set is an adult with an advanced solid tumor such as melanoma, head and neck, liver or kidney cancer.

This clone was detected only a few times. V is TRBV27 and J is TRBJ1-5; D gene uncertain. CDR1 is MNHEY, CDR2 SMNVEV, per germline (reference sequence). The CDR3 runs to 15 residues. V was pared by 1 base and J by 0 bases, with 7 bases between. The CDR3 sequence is CASSLYGISNQPQHF. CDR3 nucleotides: TGTGCCAGCAGTTTATACGGCATTAGCAATCAGCCCCAGCATTTT.

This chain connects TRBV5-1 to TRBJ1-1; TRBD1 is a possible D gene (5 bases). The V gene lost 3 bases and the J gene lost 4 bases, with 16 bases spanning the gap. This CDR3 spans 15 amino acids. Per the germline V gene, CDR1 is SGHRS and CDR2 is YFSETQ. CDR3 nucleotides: TGCGCCAGCAGCTCGCGTACGGGGGTGGTCACTGAAGCTTTCTTT. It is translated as CASSSRTGVVTEAFF.

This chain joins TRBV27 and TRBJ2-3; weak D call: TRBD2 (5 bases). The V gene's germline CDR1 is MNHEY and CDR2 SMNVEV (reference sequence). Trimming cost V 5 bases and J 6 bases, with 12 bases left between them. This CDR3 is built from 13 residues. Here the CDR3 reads CASSLAWVDTQYF. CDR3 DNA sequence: TGTGCCAGCAGTCTAGCCTGGGTGGATACGCAGTATTTT.

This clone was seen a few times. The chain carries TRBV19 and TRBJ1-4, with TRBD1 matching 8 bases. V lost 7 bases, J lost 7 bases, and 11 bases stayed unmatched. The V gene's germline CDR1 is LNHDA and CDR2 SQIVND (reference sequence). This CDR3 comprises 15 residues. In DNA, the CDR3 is TGTGCCAGTACCGCTTCAGGGGGCGCAGGTGAAAAACTGTTTTTT. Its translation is CASTASGGAGEKLFF.

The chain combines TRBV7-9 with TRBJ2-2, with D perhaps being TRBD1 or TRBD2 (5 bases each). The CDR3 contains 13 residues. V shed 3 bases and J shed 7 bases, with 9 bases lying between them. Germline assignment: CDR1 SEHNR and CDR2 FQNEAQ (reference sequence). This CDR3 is CASSLGDGGELFF. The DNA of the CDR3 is TGTGCCAGCAGCTTGGGGGACGGCGGGGAGCTGTTTTTT.

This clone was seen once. The CDR3 loop reads CATVTGAGDLGRQFF. The CDR3 coding sequence is TGTGCCACCGTCACAGGGGCGGGAGACCTTGGTCGACAGTTCTTC. V is TRBV6-6 and J is TRBJ2-1; D possibly uses TRBD1 or TRBD2 (7 bases each). CDR1 is MNHNY, CDR2 SVGAGI, per germline (reference sequence). V lost 10 bases and J 13 bases, leaving 29 bases between the germline ends. This CDR3 spans 15 amino acids.

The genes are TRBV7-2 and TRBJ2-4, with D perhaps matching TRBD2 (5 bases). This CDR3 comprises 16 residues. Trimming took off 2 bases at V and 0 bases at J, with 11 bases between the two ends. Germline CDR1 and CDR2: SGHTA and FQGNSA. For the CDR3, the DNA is TGTGCCAGCAGCTTAAAGACTACTTTAGCCAAAAACATTCAGTACTTC. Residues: CASSLKTTLAKNIQYF.

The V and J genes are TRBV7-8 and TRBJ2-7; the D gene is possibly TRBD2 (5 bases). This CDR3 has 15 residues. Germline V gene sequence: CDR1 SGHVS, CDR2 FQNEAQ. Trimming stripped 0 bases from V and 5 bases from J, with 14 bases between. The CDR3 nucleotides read TGTGCCAGCAGCTTAGCGGTCGGGAACCTTCACGAGCAGTACTTC. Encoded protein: CASSLAVGNLHEQYF.

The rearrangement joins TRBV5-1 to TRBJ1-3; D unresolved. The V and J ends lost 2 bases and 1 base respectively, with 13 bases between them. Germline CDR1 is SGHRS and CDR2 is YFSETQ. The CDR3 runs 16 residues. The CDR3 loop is CASSFKTGISGNTIYF. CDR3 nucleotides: TGCGCCAGCAGCTTTAAAACGGGCATTTCTGGAAACACCATATATTTT.

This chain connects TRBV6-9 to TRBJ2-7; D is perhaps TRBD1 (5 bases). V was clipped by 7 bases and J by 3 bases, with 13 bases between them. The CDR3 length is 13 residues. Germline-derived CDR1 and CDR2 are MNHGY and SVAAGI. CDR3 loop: CASTTGRSYEQYF. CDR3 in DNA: TGTGCCAGCACCACAGGTCGGAGCTACGAGCAGTACTTC.

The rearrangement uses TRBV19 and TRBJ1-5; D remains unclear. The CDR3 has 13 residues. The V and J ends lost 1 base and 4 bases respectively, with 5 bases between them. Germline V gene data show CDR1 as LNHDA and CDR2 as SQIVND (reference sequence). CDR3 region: CASSIGGNQPQHF. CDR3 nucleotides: TGTGCCAGTAGTATAGGGGGAAATCAGCCCCAGCATTTT.

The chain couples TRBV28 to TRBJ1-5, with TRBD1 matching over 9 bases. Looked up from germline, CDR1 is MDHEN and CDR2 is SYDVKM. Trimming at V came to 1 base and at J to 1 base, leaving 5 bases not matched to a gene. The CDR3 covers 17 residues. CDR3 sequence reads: CASSLSGTGKSNQPQHF. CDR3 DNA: TGTGCCAGCAGTTTATCGGGGACAGGGAAGAGCAATCAGCCCCAGCATTTT.

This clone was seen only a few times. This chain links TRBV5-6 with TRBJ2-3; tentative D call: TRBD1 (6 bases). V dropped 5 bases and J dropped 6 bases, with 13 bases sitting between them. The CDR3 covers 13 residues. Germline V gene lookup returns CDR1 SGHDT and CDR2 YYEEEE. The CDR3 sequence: CASSIKGEDTQYF. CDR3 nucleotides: TGTGCCAGCAGTATAAAGGGGGAGGATACGCAGTATTTT.

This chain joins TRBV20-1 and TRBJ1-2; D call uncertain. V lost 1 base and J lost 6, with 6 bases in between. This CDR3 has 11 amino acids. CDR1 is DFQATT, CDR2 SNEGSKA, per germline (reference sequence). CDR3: CSARAGNGYTF. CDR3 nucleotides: TGCAGTGCTAGAGCAGGAAATGGCTACACCTTC.

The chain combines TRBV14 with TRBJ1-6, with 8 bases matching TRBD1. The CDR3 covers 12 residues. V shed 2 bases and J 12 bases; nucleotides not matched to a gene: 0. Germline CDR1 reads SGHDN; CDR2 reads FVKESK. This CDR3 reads CASSQTGGPLHF. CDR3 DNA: TGTGCCAGCAGCCAAACAGGGGGACCCCTCCACTTT.

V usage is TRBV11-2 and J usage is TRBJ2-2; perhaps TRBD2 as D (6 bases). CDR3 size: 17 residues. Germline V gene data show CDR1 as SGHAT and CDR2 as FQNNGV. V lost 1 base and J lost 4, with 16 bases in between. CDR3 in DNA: TGTGCCAGCAGCTTAGGTTCTAGACTAGTAGGCACCGGGGAGCTGTTTTTT. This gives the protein CASSLGSRLVGTGELFF.

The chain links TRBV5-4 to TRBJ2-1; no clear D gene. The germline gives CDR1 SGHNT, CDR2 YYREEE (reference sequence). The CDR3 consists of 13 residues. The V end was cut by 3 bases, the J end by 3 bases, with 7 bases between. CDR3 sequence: CASSSVVYNEQFF. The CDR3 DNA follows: TGTGCCAGCAGCTCTGTAGTCTACAATGAGCAGTTCTTC.

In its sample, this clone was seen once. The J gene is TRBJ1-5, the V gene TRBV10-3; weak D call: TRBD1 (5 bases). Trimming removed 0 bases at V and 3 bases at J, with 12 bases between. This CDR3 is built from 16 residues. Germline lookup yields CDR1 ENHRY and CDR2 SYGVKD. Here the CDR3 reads CAISESKGQNNQPQHF. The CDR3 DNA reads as TGTGCCATCAGTGAGTCGAAGGGGCAAAACAATCAGCCCCAGCATTTT.

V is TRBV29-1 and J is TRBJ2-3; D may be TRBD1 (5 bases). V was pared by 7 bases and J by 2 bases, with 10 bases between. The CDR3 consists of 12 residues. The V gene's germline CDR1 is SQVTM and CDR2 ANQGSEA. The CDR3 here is CSARTTTDTQYF. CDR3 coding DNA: TGCAGCGCCCGGACAACCACAGATACGCAGTATTTT.

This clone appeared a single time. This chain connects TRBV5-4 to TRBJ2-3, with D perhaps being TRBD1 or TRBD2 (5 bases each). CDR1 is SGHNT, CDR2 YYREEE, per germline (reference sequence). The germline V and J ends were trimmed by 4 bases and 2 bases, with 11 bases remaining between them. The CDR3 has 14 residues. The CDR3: CASSGGPDTDTQYF. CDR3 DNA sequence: TGTGCCAGCAGCGGGGGTCCCGACACAGATACGCAGTATTTT.

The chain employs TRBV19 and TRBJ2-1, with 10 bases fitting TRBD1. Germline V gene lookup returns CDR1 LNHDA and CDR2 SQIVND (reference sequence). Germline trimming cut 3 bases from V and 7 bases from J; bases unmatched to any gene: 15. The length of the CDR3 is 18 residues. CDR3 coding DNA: TGTGCCAGTAGTATCGGACAGGGGGTAGCGGGAAAGGGGAATGAGCAGTTCTTC. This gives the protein CASSIGQGVAGKGNEQFF.

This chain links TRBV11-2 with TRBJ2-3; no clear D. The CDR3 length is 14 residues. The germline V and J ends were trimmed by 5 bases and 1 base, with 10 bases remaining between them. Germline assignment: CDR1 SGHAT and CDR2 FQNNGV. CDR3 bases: TGTGCCAGCAGCACCGGGTTTGGCACAGATACGCAGTATTTT. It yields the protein CASSTGFGTDTQYF.

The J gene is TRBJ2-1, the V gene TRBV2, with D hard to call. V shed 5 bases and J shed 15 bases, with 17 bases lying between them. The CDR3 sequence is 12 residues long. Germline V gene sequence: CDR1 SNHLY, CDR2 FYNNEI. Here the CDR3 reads CASSLLAETLFF. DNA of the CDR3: TGTGCCAGCAGTCTCTTGGCAGAGACCTTGTTCTTC. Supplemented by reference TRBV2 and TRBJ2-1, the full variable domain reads EPEVTQTPSHQVTQMGQEVILRCVPISNHLYFYWYRQILGQKVEFLVSFYNNEISEKSEIFDDQFSVERPDGSNFTLKIRSTKLEDSAMYFCASSLLAETLFFGPGTRLTVL.

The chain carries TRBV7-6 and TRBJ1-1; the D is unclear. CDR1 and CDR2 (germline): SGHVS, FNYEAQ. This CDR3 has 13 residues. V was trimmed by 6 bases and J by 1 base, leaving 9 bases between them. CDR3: CASSSDENTEAFF. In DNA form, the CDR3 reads TGTGCCAGCAGTTCTGACGAGAACACTGAAGCTTTCTTT. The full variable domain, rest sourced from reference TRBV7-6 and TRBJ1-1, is GAGVSQSPRYKVTKRGQDVALRCDPISGHVSLYWYRQALGQGPEFLTYFNYEAQQDKSGLPNDRFSAERPEGSISTLTIQRTEQRDSAMYRCASSSDENTEAFFGQGTRLTVV.

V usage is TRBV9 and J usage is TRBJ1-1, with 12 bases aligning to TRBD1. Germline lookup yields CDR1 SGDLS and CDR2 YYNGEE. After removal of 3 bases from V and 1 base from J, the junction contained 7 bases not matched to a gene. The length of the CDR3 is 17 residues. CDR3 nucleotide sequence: TGTGCCAGCAGCGCCACGGGACAGGGGGCGCGGAACACTGAAGCTTTCTTT. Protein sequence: CASSATGQGARNTEAFF.

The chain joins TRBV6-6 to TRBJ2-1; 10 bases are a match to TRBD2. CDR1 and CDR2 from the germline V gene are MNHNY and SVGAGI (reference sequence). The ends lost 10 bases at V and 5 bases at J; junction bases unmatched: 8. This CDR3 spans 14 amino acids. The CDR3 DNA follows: TGTGCCACACAGAGACTAGCGGGTAACAATGAGCAGTTCTTC. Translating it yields CATQRLAGNNEQFF.